This TCR beta chain was recovered during a study of regulatory T cells in long-lasting Graves disease. Study context: Graves' patients diagnosed newly had used antithyroid drugs under 3 months.

Specified time point: newly diagnosed GD, antithyroid drugs for less than 3 months. RNA from PBMCs was the source of the TCR library. For TCR beta, libraries came from iRepertoire HTBI primers and Arm-PCR of CDR3 regions. TCRdb fed the multiplex PCR reads into MiXCR, producing one record per CDR3 protein. This repertoire shows approximately 390,000 distinct CDR3 sequences, about a sixth found once; its top ten account for around 20%. The V gene end was trimmed by 4 bases and the J gene end by 8 bases; junction bases not matched to a gene: 6. The germline gives CDR1 MNHEY, CDR2 SMNVEV (reference sequence). The CDR3 is made up of 16 amino acids. This clonotype has just a few counts. These same data were also listed under a study on T cells in Graves' hyperthyroidism and ophthalmopathy.

The chain couples TRBV27 to TRBJ1-6; 12 nucleotides agree with TRBD1. The sequence was obtained from a woman aged 18-29 years with Graves disease. Sample: peripheral blood mononuclear cells (PBMCs), taken at new diagnosis, from a patient treated with antithyroid drugs. CDR3 region: CASSSPGTGGYSPLHF. For the CDR3, the DNA is TGTGCCAGCAGTTCACCCGGGACAGGGGGCTATTCACCCCTCCACTTT.